The T cell receptor beta chain described here comes from a study of neurological immune-mediated disorders. This clonotype has only one observation. The conserved phenylalanine or tryptophan is not found at the CDR3 terminus, so this likely reflects a read error. Every sequencing run gave over 170 million TCR-beta sequences, taken from 15-18 subjects. Via MiXCR, TCRdb re-called the 5' RACE reads, giving one row per CDR3 protein. The data contain 47,000 or so distinct CDR3 sequences, more than 8% of them singletons. The germline CDR1 and CDR2 sequences are KGHSH and LQKENI. This CDR3 is built from 19 residues. As for time point: longitudinal time-point 1 (baseline). Healthy controls were blood bank volunteers in Maryland, USA.

Sequencing was done on a sample of PBMCs. The rearrangement joins TRBV18 to TRBJ2-6; weak D call: TRBD1 (5 bases). This TCR was recovered from a middle-aged woman in good health. CDR3: CASPPGIMDGFSGANVLTC. CDR3 in DNA: TGTGCCAGCCCACCAGGGATTATGGACGGATTCTCTGGGGCCAACGTCCTGACTTGC.